Below are 31 T cell receptor beta chains sequenced from a single sample in a study of CD8 T cells in acute hepatitis C reinfection. Time point noted: naive CD8 control sorted from an acute-time-point sample. Method: immunoSEQ multiplex PCR; TCRdb's copy keeps in-frame clones and lacks some. The table lists 35,000 to 40,000 clones, just under 90% of them singletons. Sequenced: naive CD8+ T cells from PBMCs. These receptors originate from a man aged 25-45 years with chronic hepatitis C.

The chain combines TRBV14 with TRBJ2-5, with TRBD2 identical over 9 bases. The CDR3 totals 15 residues. Germline lookup yields CDR1 SGHDN and CDR2 FVKESK. V dropped 5 bases and J dropped 5; count of bases not matched to a gene: 9. The CDR3 here is CASSSVSGRIETQYF. CDR3 DNA sequence: TGTGCCAGCAGCTCCGTAAGCGGGAGGATTGAGACCCAGTACTTC.

The chain uses TRBV7-3 and TRBJ2-1, with 12 nucleotides matching TRBD2. Unmatched junction bases numbered 16, after V lost 4 bases and J lost 9 bases. From germline, CDR1 is SGHTA and CDR2 FQGTGA. This CDR3 comprises 18 residues. The CDR3, as DNA: TGTGCCAGCAGCTCCCCTAGCGGGGGGGCAGGGCCCCCAAGTGAGCAGTTCTTC. It yields the protein CASSSPSGGAGPPSEQFF. The whole variable domain, filled in from reference TRBV7-3 and TRBJ2-1, reads GAGVSQTPSNKVTEKGKYVELRCDPISGHTALYWYRQSLGQGPEFLIYFQGTGAADDSGLPNDRFFAVRPEGSVSTLKIQRTERGDSAVYLCASSSPSGGAGPPSEQFFGPGTRLTVL.

The J gene is TRBJ1-1, the V gene TRBV6-1; D gene ambiguous. CDR1 and CDR2 from the germline V gene are MNHNS and SASEGT. Trimming removed 2 bases at V and 4 bases at J, with 11 bases between. The CDR3 has 14 residues. Here the CDR3 DNA reads TGTGCCAGCAGTGAAATGTCCCTGGGCACTGAAGCTTTCTTT. Its protein is CASSEMSLGTEAFF.

This chain joins TRBV5-1 and TRBJ2-1; 7 nucleotides match TRBD1. With 6 bases clipped from V and 1 base from J, the junction kept 4 bases outside the gene matches. The CDR3 is made up of 14 amino acids. The V gene's germline CDR1 is SGHRS and CDR2 YFSETQ. Written as DNA, the CDR3 is TGCGCCAGCACCTCAGGGGGTTCCTACAATGAGCAGTTCTTC. This sequence encodes CASTSGGSYNEQFF.

This chain links TRBV5-4 with TRBJ2-3; no clear D gene. Germline V lookup: CDR1 SGHNT, CDR2 YYREEE (reference sequence). The CDR3 has 16 amino acids. V was cut by 4 bases and J by 2 bases, with 17 bases left in between. In DNA, the CDR3 is TGTGCCAGCAGCCGCGGAGAGGTGTCCCCCACAGATACGCAGTATTTT. It encodes CASSRGEVSPTDTQYF.

This clone showed up just a few times. The gene calls are TRBV14 and TRBJ2-7; TRBD1 aligns across 10 bases. This CDR3 is built from 15 residues. Germline CDR1 is SGHDN and CDR2 is FVKESK. J gave up 4 bases and V 0 bases, and 3 bases lay outside the gene matches. The CDR3 is CASSQEDRGQYEQYF. The DNA of the CDR3 is TGTGCCAGCAGCCAAGAAGACAGGGGGCAATACGAGCAGTACTTC.

This sequence joins TRBV7-9 and TRBJ2-7; TRBD1 matches 9 bases. The V segment lost 1 base and the J segment 1 base; nucleotides outside the gene matches: 5. Germline V gene data show CDR1 as SEHNR and CDR2 as FQNEAQ (reference sequence). The CDR3 consists of 16 residues. This CDR3 is CASSLVGDRDSYEQYF. CDR3 nucleotides: TGTGCCAGCAGCTTAGTTGGGGACAGGGATTCCTACGAGCAGTACTTC.

The chain links TRBV19 to TRBJ1-1, with 7 bases lining up with TRBD1. Looked up from germline, CDR1 is LNHDA and CDR2 is SQIVND (reference sequence). The CDR3 length is 15 residues. After removal of 3 bases from V and 8 bases from J, the junction contained 12 bases not matched to a gene. The CDR3 coding sequence is TGTGCCAGTAGTATCTTAAAAAGGGGGACAGTGGAAGCTTTCTTT. This encodes CASSILKRGTVEAFF.

In this sample, this clone turned up once. This chain connects TRBV15 to TRBJ1-1; D unclear. The CDR3 loop spans 14 amino acids. V was pared by 1 base and J by 0 bases, with 6 bases between. From germline, CDR1 is LNHNV and CDR2 YYDKDF (reference sequence). Here the CDR3 DNA reads TGTGCCACCAGCAGAGCCAGTGTGAACACTGAAGCTTTCTTT. It encodes CATSRASVNTEAFF.

V and J are TRBV29-1 and TRBJ2-1; TRBD2 matches 8 bases. The CDR3 length is 14 residues. Germline V gene data show CDR1 as SQVTM and CDR2 as ANQGSEA. J lost 8 bases, V lost 3 bases, and 9 bases had no gene match. The CDR3 DNA reads TGCAGCGTTGATTGGCGGGGGGCAGGTGATGAGCAGTTCTTC. Protein sequence: CSVDWRGAGDEQFF.

J is TRBJ1-3 and V is TRBV2; D is ambiguous. Germline V lookup: CDR1 SNHLY, CDR2 FYNNEI. This CDR3 spans 14 amino acids. Trimming removed 7 bases from V and 4 bases from J, with 14 bases in between. In DNA form, the CDR3 reads TGTGCCAGCACGCAGCGGGCACGAGGAAACACCATATATTTT. Its protein product is CASTQRARGNTIYF.

The chain employs TRBV5-1 and TRBJ2-1; D might be TRBD1 (6 bases). Trimming took off 4 bases at V and 0 bases at J, with 20 bases between the two ends. The CDR3 loop spans 18 amino acids. Germline assignment: CDR1 SGHRS and CDR2 YFSETQ. CDR3 in DNA: TGCGCCAGCAGCGATACACCCAGGGACATAAACTCCTACAATGAGCAGTTCTTC. Protein sequence: CASSDTPRDINSYNEQFF.

The J gene is TRBJ1-3, the V gene TRBV11-2, with D uncertain. CDR3 length: 15 residues. Germline V CDR1 and CDR2: SGHAT, FQNNGV. Trimming removed 4 bases at V and 0 bases at J, with 10 bases between. Here the CDR3 reads CASSSNTYSGNTIYF. Written as DNA, the CDR3 is TGTGCCAGCAGCTCAAACACCTACTCTGGAAACACCATATATTTT.

The rearrangement uses TRBV5-6 and TRBJ1-1; TRBD1 is a possible D gene (5 bases). Germline V gene data show CDR1 as SGHDT and CDR2 as YYEEEE. The V end was cut by 6 bases, the J end by 3 bases, with 18 bases between. The CDR3 covers 15 residues. The CDR3 sequence: CASKVFRDGDTEAFF. The CDR3 nucleotides are TGTGCCAGCAAAGTATTCCGGGACGGGGACACTGAAGCTTTCTTT.

This clone came up a few times. The chain couples TRBV7-9 to TRBJ1-1, with D uncertain. The germline V and J ends were trimmed by 1 base and 0 bases, with 9 bases remaining between them. CDR1 and CDR2 from the germline V gene are SEHNR and FQNEAQ (reference sequence). The CDR3 is 15 residues long. CDR3 amino acids: CASSLGDGLNTEAFF. The CDR3 DNA reads TGTGCCAGCAGCTTAGGCGACGGGTTGAACACTGAAGCTTTCTTT.

The gene calls are TRBV11-2 and TRBJ2-3; TRBD2 is a possible D gene (6 bases). The CDR3 extends over 13 amino acids. The germline V gene encodes CDR1 SGHAT and CDR2 FQNNGV. Trimming shortened V by 1 base and J by 10 bases, and 12 bases separated the two germline ends. CDR3 DNA: TGTGCCAGCAGCTTAGGGTGGGCTAGCGCGCAGTATTTT. Translation: CASSLGWASAQYF.

The chain joins TRBV10-3 to TRBJ1-1; 10 nucleotides agree with TRBD1. Germline lookup yields CDR1 ENHRY and CDR2 SYGVKD. The CDR3 is 15 residues long. Trimming took 3 bases from V and 5 from J; bases not matched to a gene: 6. The CDR3 loop is CAISEVTGGETEAFF. The CDR3 coding sequence is TGTGCCATCAGTGAAGTGACAGGGGGCGAAACTGAAGCTTTCTTT.

The chain has TRBV18 and TRBJ2-3; D ambiguous. The CDR3 contains 13 residues. The germline V gene encodes CDR1 KGHSH and CDR2 LQKENI. Trimming cost V 3 bases and J 0 bases, with 4 bases left between them. In nucleotides, the CDR3 is TGTGCCAGCTCACCCACTAGCACAGATACGCAGTATTTT. Protein product: CASSPTSTDTQYF.

This rearrangement joins TRBV21-1 to TRBJ1-5; the table's D gene call, TRBD1, was not cross checked with the DNA. TRBV21-1 is annotated as a pseudogene. The CDR3 extends over 13 amino acids. CDR3 loop: CASTLDSYQPQHF. The CDR3, as DNA: TGTGCCAGCACTCTTGACAGCTATCAGCCCCAGCATTTT.

This chain joins TRBV4-1 and TRBJ2-1; a possible D gene is TRBD2 (6 bases). The germline gives CDR1 MGHRA, CDR2 YSYEKL. Between the trimmed V and J ends, which lost 2 bases and 8 bases, there was a span of 19 bases. This CDR3 comprises 16 residues. This CDR3 is CASSQSVALATDEQFF. In nucleotides, the CDR3 is TGCGCCAGCAGCCAATCTGTAGCACTAGCTACCGATGAGCAGTTCTTC.

V usage is TRBV7-6 and J usage is TRBJ1-1; no clear D. Germline values: CDR1 SGHVS, CDR2 FNYEAQ. Trimming cost V 1 base and J 1 base, with 10 bases left between them. This CDR3 has 15 amino acids. CDR3 residues: CASSLGRLPNTEAFF. The CDR3 bases are TGTGCCAGCAGCTTAGGACGGCTACCGAACACTGAAGCTTTCTTT.

The chain carries TRBV29-1 and TRBJ2-7, with 8 bases lining up with TRBD2. CDR3 length equals 16 residues. Germline V gives CDR1 SQVTM, CDR2 ANQGSEA. V was clipped by 4 bases and J by 2 bases; unmatched bases: 13. The CDR3: CSVGPGGGLDTYEQYF. The DNA for the CDR3 is TGCAGCGTTGGCCCGGGGGGGGGACTGGATACCTACGAGCAGTACTTC.

J is TRBJ2-3 and V is TRBV7-6; 7 nucleotides align to TRBD2. The CDR3 consists of 16 residues. With V trimmed by 5 bases and J by 3 bases, 11 bases remained unmatched. Germline V CDR1 and CDR2: SGHVS, FNYEAQ. DNA of the CDR3: TGTGCCAGCAGCCAGCCGGAGGGCGGGGGAACAGATACGCAGTATTTT. The encoded protein is CASSQPEGGGTDTQYF.

This sequence joins TRBV7-9 and TRBJ2-7; no definite D call. Trimming left V 5 bases short and J 1 base short, with 18 bases between. Germline CDR1 reads SEHNR; CDR2 reads FQNEAQ (reference sequence). This CDR3 is built from 16 residues. The CDR3 sequence: CASSRRNGEFSYEQYF. The CDR3 DNA follows: TGTGCCAGCAGCCGAAGGAACGGAGAGTTTTCCTACGAGCAGTACTTC.

The rearrangement links TRBV4-1 to TRBJ2-2; 10 bases line up with TRBD2. CDR3 size: 16 residues. CDR1 MGHRA and CDR2 YSYEKL come from the germline V gene. J lost 5 bases, V lost 2 bases, and 5 bases had no gene match. The CDR3: CASSQPTSGSTGELFF. As DNA, the CDR3 is TGCGCCAGCAGCCAACCGACTAGCGGGTCAACCGGGGAGCTGTTTTTT.

The chain recombines TRBV6-6 with TRBJ2-5; D is possibly TRBD1 (5 bases). The CDR3 has 14 amino acids. V shed 3 bases and J shed 5 bases, with 13 bases lying between them. Germline loops: CDR1 MNHNY, CDR2 SVGAGI (reference sequence). This CDR3 is CASSYSQEIETQYF. The CDR3 DNA is TGTGCCAGCAGTTATTCACAGGAAATTGAGACCCAGTACTTC.

The chain employs TRBV11-2 and TRBJ1-1, with no clear D. Trimming stripped 3 bases from V and 1 base from J, with 12 bases between. The germline gives CDR1 SGHAT, CDR2 FQNNGV. The CDR3 loop spans 15 amino acids. CDR3 in amino acids: CASSLKALGNTEAFF. For the CDR3, the DNA is TGTGCCAGCAGCTTGAAGGCCCTTGGGAACACTGAAGCTTTCTTT.

The J gene is TRBJ1-2, the V gene TRBV27, with 9 bases identical to TRBD1. V shed 1 base, J shed 7 bases, and the junction held 7 bases outside the gene matches. Looked up from germline, CDR1 is MNHEY and CDR2 is SMNVEV (reference sequence). The length of the CDR3 is 15 residues. Written as DNA, the CDR3 is TGTGCCAGCAGTTTATTCGGGACAGGGACCGGTGGCTACACCTTC. Encoded protein: CASSLFGTGTGGYTF.

The CDR3 spells CASRAGTWVLNTEAFF. The CDR3, as DNA: TGTGCCAGCAGGGCCGGGACATGGGTGTTGAACACTGAAGCTTTCTTT. The chain links TRBV2 to TRBJ1-1; D possibly corresponds to TRBD1 (6 bases). The CDR3 has 16 amino acids. The V end lost 6 bases, the J end lost 0 bases, and 17 bases lay between the germline ends. Germline CDR1 reads SNHLY; CDR2 reads FYNNEI.

This clone was seen a handful of times. The chain recombines TRBV10-1 with TRBJ2-7; D is unresolved. The V end was cut by 1 base, the J end by 6 bases, with 4 bases between. The CDR3 extends over 11 amino acids. Germline values: CDR1 WNHNN, CDR2 SYGVQD (reference sequence). CDR3 coding DNA: TGCGCCAGCAGTGAGTTCGGCGAGCAGTACTTC. Translated: CASSEFGEQYF.

V and J are TRBV5-6 and TRBJ1-5; D uncertain. V shed 1 base and J shed 4 bases, with 6 bases lying between them. The CDR3 has 13 amino acids. Germline lookup yields CDR1 SGHDT and CDR2 YYEEEE. The CDR3 is CASSLSVNQPQHF. Written as DNA, the CDR3 is TGTGCCAGCAGCTTGTCCGTAAATCAGCCCCAGCATTTT. The full variable domain, in which reference TRBV5-6 and TRBJ1-5 provide the parts outside the CDR3, is DAGVTQSPTHLIKTRGQQVTLRCSPKSGHDTVSWYQQALGQGPQFIFQYYEEEERQRGNFPDRFSGHQFPNYSSELNVNALLLGDSALYLCASSLSVNQPQHFGDGTRLSIL.